This T cell receptor beta chain stems from a study of T cells in Graves' hyperthyroidism and ophthalmopathy. Germline CDR1 SGHDT, CDR2 YYEEEE. V shed 5 bases and J 3 bases; nucleotides not matched to a gene: 4. The CDR3 consists of 15 residues. As concerns this clonotype: The antigen remains unidentified.

It was uncontrolled infection, other autoimmune disease, pregnancy or lactation that excluded patients. Study-level points and caveats: The blood repertoire included most of the expanded thyroid clonotypes above 0.001. The model anticipated ophthalmopathy a median approximately 6.7 months pre-onset. Stable hyperthyroidism was told apart from ophthalmopathy by a model built on 13 V-J features.

The investigators amplified TCR beta CDR3 regions from RNA transcripts. The TCR CDR3 was amplified in a first-round RT-PCR using the HTBI primer set. TCRdb re-analysed the multiplex PCR reads in MiXCR, keeping a single row per CDR3 protein. The sample includes about 500,000 distinct CDR3 sequences, roughly 45% of them seen just once. Sequencing input: peripheral blood or thyroid tissue (not recorded which). The chain carries TRBV5-6 and TRBJ2-2, with TRBD2 identical over 10 bases. This receptor was taken from an adult woman with Graves' disease, either hyperthyroidism or ophthalmopathy (not recorded which). CDR3 residues: CASRPAGGYTGELFF. CDR3 nucleotides: TGTGCCAGCAGACCAGCGGGAGGGTACACCGGGGAGCTGTTTTTT.